Given below is one TCR beta chain in context. The antigen remains unidentified. The table came from immunoSEQ multiplex PCR; TCRdb's copy has only in-frame clones and leaves some out. The profile shows roughly 80,000 clones, roughly nine tenths of them singletons. These data belong to a study of Tregs in tolerant kidney transplant recipients. Trimming cost V 1 base and J 11 bases, with 14 bases left between them. The germline V gene encodes CDR1 LGHNA and CDR2 YNFKEQ. This CDR3 region has 13 residues. Study-wide points: Few patients were studied, so findings need validation in larger groups.

Recipients received nonmyeloablative bone marrow transplants from related graft donors, with transient mixed chimerism. This chain joins TRBV4-2 and TRBJ2-5, with a weak D call TRBD2 (6 bases). The sequence came from a human patient who received a combined kidney and bone marrow transplant. Some T cells may be graft donor cells. Sequenced material: CD4+ T cells from blood (PBMCs), taken 24 months after the transplant. CDR3 in amino acids: CASSQAGLLEQYF. The CDR3, as DNA: TGTGCCAGCAGCCAAGCGGGACTCTTGGAGCAGTACTTC.